What follows is one T cell receptor (beta chain) and its context. This sample stems from a study of blood T cell repertoires in COVID-19. Background on the study: The United States, Italy and Spain were the sources of the acute and convalescent COVID-19 samples.

Trimming cost V 6 bases and J 1 base, with 15 bases left between them. CDR1 and CDR2 (germline): MNHEY, SVGAGI. The CDR3 spans 15 residues. Per the authors' pipeline: How many nucleated cells were present was estimated from reference gene primer amplification. Method: immunoSEQ multiplex PCR; TCRdb's copy keeps in-frame clones and lacks some. V, J and clone size were drawn from that table, and D and trimming were deduced from the DNA. The sample lists approximately 300,000 clones; 87% were seen once. The material sequenced was peripheral blood. This clonotype originated in a woman aged 50 to 60 who had recovered from COVID-19. V gene TRBV6-5 combines with J gene TRBJ1-1, with D unclear. For the CDR3, the DNA is TGTGCCAGCAGGACCAACCCAGGAGGGAACACTGAAGCTTTCTTT. Amino acid sequence: CASRTNPGGNTEAFF.